This T cell receptor (beta chain) was retrieved from a study of T cell changes during pregnancy in multiple sclerosis. Libraries were prepared by immunoSEQ multiplex PCR; TCRdb keeps only in-frame clonotypes and omits some of them. The profile shows about 36,000 clones, 91% of them singletons. V was pared by 4 bases and J by 6 bases, with 6 bases of the junction left unmatched. CDR1 MDHEN and CDR2 SYDVKM come from the germline V gene. This CDR3 has 15 residues. This chain uses TRBV28 with TRBJ2-7; 13 nucleotides line up with TRBD2. The receptor comes from a female donor in good health, enrolled as a control in a pregnancy study. Sequenced here: CD4+ T cells from peripheral blood mononuclear cells, sampled in the second trimester of pregnancy. The CDR3 reads CASSYAGLAGAEQYF. In DNA, the CDR3 is TGTGCCAGCAGTTACGCCGGACTAGCGGGGGCCGAGCAGTACTTC.